A single sample is the source of the 2 T cell receptor beta chains below, sequenced in a study of response to subunit inactivated influenza vaccine. A single record per CDR3 protein comes from TCRdb applying MiXCR to the RT-PCR reads. The sample carries more than 550,000 distinct CDR3 sequences, about 11% recorded once. The sample also formed part of further work on T cells expressing NK-cell markers. Turning to that study: Synthesis of TCR beta cDNA relied on 5'RACE template switching carrying UMIs.

Here the sequenced sample was PBMCs from blood, taken on the day of vaccination. The receptors originated from a man aged 50 or older who received an inactivated influenza vaccine.

This rearrangement joins TRBV29-1 to TRBJ2-7; weak D call: TRBD1 (5 bases). There are 13 residues in the CDR3. The V gene lost 4 bases and the J gene lost 5 bases, with 15 bases spanning the gap. Germline loops: CDR1 SQVTM, CDR2 ANQGSEA. The CDR3 DNA reads TGCAGCGTTGCGGGCAGGGCATCCGACGAGCAGTACTTC. It yields the protein CSVAGRASDEQYF.

This clonotype was observed a few times. The J gene is TRBJ2-3, the V gene TRBV20-1; the D is unclear. Germline CDR1 is DFQATT and CDR2 is SNEGSKA (reference sequence). Trimming removed 3 bases from V and 1 base from J, with 11 bases in between. This CDR3 region has 14 residues. The CDR3 DNA is TGCAGTGCTAGTTTGGCGGCCCGCACAGATACGCAGTATTTT. This sequence encodes CSASLAARTDTQYF.